This TCR beta chain comes out of a study of blood T cell repertoires in COVID-19. For the study at large: The origin of the acute and convalescent COVID-19 samples was the United States, Italy and Spain. From T cells, B-cell-depleted T cells, or PBMCs came the material, which was cDNA or gDNA.

How the authors handled the data: Counts of nucleated cells, estimated from reference gene primer amplification, were obtained. Using immunoSEQ multiplex PCR, the repertoire was profiled, and TCRdb retains in-frame clones only, with some absent. V and J calls and clone size are given by that table; D and trimming were obtained from the DNA. The sample includes 100,000 to 120,000 clones, around 85% of them seen just once. V lost 4 bases and J lost 3; bases outside the gene matches: 7. Germline CDR1 SGHRS, CDR2 YFSETQ. CDR3 length: 15 amino acids. The rearrangement uses TRBV5-1 and TRBJ2-1; TRBD2 aligns across 7 bases. The clonotype originates from a human donor in a cohort sampled during active COVID-19. The sample was peripheral blood. In nucleotides, the CDR3 is TGCGCCAGCAGCGCTAGGGGAGGGGTCTACAATGAGCAGTTCTTC. This encodes CASSARGGVYNEQFF.